These T cell receptor beta chains were read from a single sample in a study of T cell responses to AZD1222 COVID-19 vaccine. Profiling relied on immunoSEQ multiplex PCR, and the TCRdb table lists in-frame clones only, not all of them. The profile shows approximately 130,000 clones, over 90% of them singletons. This material consisted of peripheral blood, taken on day 0 of AZD1222 vaccination. The receptors shown here come from an adult in good health. Both conserved end residues are part of each CDR3. The order of the fields is D gene, clone size, J gene, V gene, CDR3 DNA, CDR3 protein. The D gene is left open where the match is weak. Only part of the rows carry a size: once, few, many, or a class if the clone is expanded.

D gene: -
clone size: -
J gene: TRBJ1-3
V gene: TRBV3-1/TRBV3-2
CDR3 DNA: TGTGCCAGCAGCCACATGGGGGGTATCTCTGGAAACACCATATATTTT
CDR3 protein: CASSHMGGISGNTIYF

D gene: -
clone size: -
J gene: TRBJ2-1
V gene: TRBV13
CDR3 DNA: TGTGCCAGCAGCTTAATCCAGGGACCCTACAATGAGCAGTTCTTC
CDR3 protein: CASSLIQGPYNEQFF

D gene: -
clone size: once
J gene: TRBJ1-2
V gene: TRBV23-1
CDR3 DNA: TGCGCCAGCTTCTCGCGGGTGCGAGGCCATTTCTATGGCTACACCTTC
CDR3 protein: CASFSRVRGHFYGYTF

D gene: TRBD1
clone size: -
J gene: TRBJ1-5
V gene: TRBV27
CDR3 DNA: TGTGCCAGCAGTCCGGTCAGGGGGCTTAATCAGCCCCAGCATTTT
CDR3 protein: CASSPVRGLNQPQHF

D gene: -
clone size: few
J gene: TRBJ1-1
V gene: TRBV7-3
CDR3 DNA: TGTGCCAGCAGTAGGACGGAGAACACTGAAGCTTTCTTT
CDR3 protein: CASSRTENTEAFF

D gene: -
clone size: -
J gene: TRBJ1-1
V gene: TRBV18
CDR3 DNA: TGTGCCAGCTCATTACAGGCGAACACTGAAGCTTTCTTT
CDR3 protein: CASSLQANTEAFF

D gene: -
clone size: -
J gene: TRBJ1-1
V gene: TRBV19
CDR3 DNA: TGTGCCAGTACCTCTACATTCACTGAAGCTTTCTTT
CDR3 protein: CASTSTFTEAFF

D gene: TRBD2
clone size: -
J gene: TRBJ2-1
V gene: TRBV9
CDR3 DNA: TGTGCCAGCAGCGCGATAGCGGGGGGGTACAATGAGCAGTTCTTC
CDR3 protein: CASSAIAGGYNEQFF

D gene: -
clone size: -
J gene: TRBJ1-6
V gene: TRBV5-6
CDR3 DNA: TGTGCCAGCAGCTTGCGGGGTACGGGGGGGACCCTCCACTTT
CDR3 protein: CASSLRGTGGTLHF

D gene: -
clone size: -
J gene: TRBJ2-7
V gene: TRBV6-1
CDR3 DNA: TGTGCCAGCAGTGAGGCGGGCAGATCCTACGAGCAGTACTTC
CDR3 protein: CASSEAGRSYEQYF

D gene: -
clone size: once
J gene: TRBJ1-1
V gene: TRBV5-4
CDR3 DNA: TGTGCCAGCGCTACAGGCGGGGACACTGAAGCTTTCTTT
CDR3 protein: CASATGGDTEAFF

D gene: -
clone size: once
J gene: TRBJ1-6
V gene: TRBV19
CDR3 DNA: TGTGCCAGTAGTATGACTGGGCTTTCACCCCTCCACTTT
CDR3 protein: CASSMTGLSPLHF

D gene: TRBD1
clone size: -
J gene: TRBJ1-5
V gene: TRBV19
CDR3 DNA: TGTGCCAGTCGGGACAGGGAGAATCAGCCCCAGCATTTT
CDR3 protein: CASRDRENQPQHF

D gene: -
clone size: -
J gene: TRBJ1-3
V gene: TRBV7-8
CDR3 DNA: TGTGCCAGCAGCTTAAGCGGGAACACCATATATTTT
CDR3 protein: CASSLSGNTIYF

D gene: -
clone size: -
J gene: TRBJ1-3
V gene: TRBV10-3
CDR3 DNA: TGTGCCATCAGAAAAGGGCTCGGCTCTGGAAACACCATATATTTT
CDR3 protein: CAIRKGLGSGNTIYF

D gene: TRBD2
clone size: -
J gene: TRBJ2-2
V gene: TRBV5-1
CDR3 DNA: TGCGCCAGCAGCTTGGGACTAGCGGGAGTATTTAACGGGGAGCTGTTTTTT
CDR3 protein: CASSLGLAGVFNGELFF

D gene: -
clone size: -
J gene: TRBJ2-3
V gene: TRBV29-1
CDR3 DNA: TGCAGCGTGGGTGGACAGCCCACAGATACGCAGTATTTT
CDR3 protein: CSVGGQPTDTQYF

D gene: -
clone size: -
J gene: TRBJ1-5
V gene: TRBV12-3/TRBV12-4
CDR3 DNA: TGTGCCAGCGGCCGGCAGGCCAATCAGCCCCAGCATTTT
CDR3 protein: CASGRQANQPQHF

D gene: -
clone size: -
J gene: TRBJ1-3
V gene: TRBV10-1
CDR3 DNA: TGCGCCAGCAGTTCAGGGACAAGAAACACCATATATTTT
CDR3 protein: CASSSGTRNTIYF

D gene: -
clone size: -
J gene: TRBJ1-3
V gene: TRBV30
CDR3 DNA: TGTGCCTGGACAGGACAGTCGAGCTCTGGAAACACCATATATTTT
CDR3 protein: CAWTGQSSSGNTIYF

D gene: -
clone size: -
J gene: TRBJ1-6
V gene: TRBV6-1
CDR3 DNA: TGTGCCAGCAGTGACACCACTAATAATTCACCCCTCCACTTT
CDR3 protein: CASSDTTNNSPLHF

D gene: TRBD2
clone size: -
J gene: TRBJ2-1
V gene: TRBV6-5
CDR3 DNA: TGTGCCAGCAGTTACGGACTAGCGGGGGAATTGGAGCAGTTCTTC
CDR3 protein: CASSYGLAGELEQFF

D gene: -
clone size: -
J gene: TRBJ1-1
V gene: TRBV2
CDR3 DNA: TGTGCCAGCAGTGCGGCGGGGAACACTGAAGCTTTCTTT
CDR3 protein: CASSAAGNTEAFF

D gene: -
clone size: -
J gene: TRBJ1-2
V gene: TRBV2
CDR3 DNA: TGTGCCAGCAGGGAGCCCGGGAGACGAGGCTACACCTTC
CDR3 protein: CASREPGRRGYTF

D gene: TRBD2
clone size: -
J gene: TRBJ2-7
V gene: TRBV18
CDR3 DNA: TGTGCCAGCTCACCACCCGGGACTAGCGGGTACGAGCAGTACTTC
CDR3 protein: CASSPPGTSGYEQYF

D gene: -
clone size: -
J gene: TRBJ1-2
V gene: TRBV5-4
CDR3 DNA: TGTGCCAGCAGTCTCCCCGGGGACTCTAACTATGGCTACACCTTC
CDR3 protein: CASSLPGDSNYGYTF

D gene: -
clone size: -
J gene: TRBJ2-5
V gene: TRBV7-6
CDR3 DNA: TGTGCCAGCAGCTTAAACTCGGGAGAGACCCAGTACTTC
CDR3 protein: CASSLNSGETQYF

D gene: -
clone size: -
J gene: TRBJ1-1
V gene: TRBV5-1
CDR3 DNA: TGCGCCAGCAGCTCCGACCACACTGAAGCTTTCTTT
CDR3 protein: CASSSDHTEAFF

D gene: -
clone size: -
J gene: TRBJ1-2
V gene: TRBV18
CDR3 DNA: TGTGCCAGCTCACCACCCACAGGGAGCTATGGCTACACCTTC
CDR3 protein: CASSPPTGSYGYTF

D gene: -
clone size: -
J gene: TRBJ2-2
V gene: TRBV6-1
CDR3 DNA: TGTGCCAGCAGTGAACCAGGGTCAGGGGCCGGGGAGCTGTTTTTT
CDR3 protein: CASSEPGSGAGELFF

D gene: TRBD1
clone size: -
J gene: TRBJ2-6
V gene: TRBV18
CDR3 DNA: TGTGCCAGCTCACCACAGGGACAGGGGCACTCTGGGGCCAACGTCCTGACTTTC
CDR3 protein: CASSPQGQGHSGANVLTF

D gene: -
clone size: -
J gene: TRBJ1-1
V gene: TRBV7-7
CDR3 DNA: TGTGCTAGCAGCCCGTCTACGGGCACTGAAGCTTTCTTT
CDR3 protein: CASSPSTGTEAFF

D gene: -
clone size: -
J gene: TRBJ2-1
V gene: TRBV6-5
CDR3 DNA: TGTGCCAGCATGGACAATGAGCAGTTCTTC
CDR3 protein: CASMDNEQFF

D gene: -
clone size: -
J gene: TRBJ1-5
V gene: TRBV6-5
CDR3 DNA: TGTGCCAGCAGTTATAATGGGAGGCAGCCCCAGCATTTT
CDR3 protein: CASSYNGRQPQHF

D gene: -
clone size: -
J gene: TRBJ1-5
V gene: TRBV6-5
CDR3 DNA: TGTGCCAGCAGTTTAGAAGACGCTAGCAATCAGCCCCAGCATTTT
CDR3 protein: CASSLEDASNQPQHF

D gene: TRBD1
clone size: -
J gene: TRBJ2-7
V gene: TRBV5-4
CDR3 DNA: TGTGCCAGCAGCTACGACAGGGACGAGCAGTACTTC
CDR3 protein: CASSYDRDEQYF

D gene: -
clone size: -
J gene: TRBJ1-3
V gene: TRBV12-5
CDR3 DNA: TGTGCTAGTGGTCCTCGAGGGAACGGAAACACCATATATTTT
CDR3 protein: CASGPRGNGNTIYF

D gene: -
clone size: -
J gene: TRBJ1-5
V gene: TRBV19
CDR3 DNA: TGTGCCAGTAGTCCCTACTCTCGCGATCAGCCCCAGCATTTT
CDR3 protein: CASSPYSRDQPQHF

D gene: -
clone size: -
J gene: TRBJ2-2
V gene: TRBV5-1
CDR3 DNA: TGCGCCAGCAGCTTGGAAAAGGGCACCGGGGAGCTGTTTTTT
CDR3 protein: CASSLEKGTGELFF

D gene: -
clone size: -
J gene: TRBJ1-5
V gene: TRBV10-3
CDR3 DNA: TGTGCCATCGGGGAAGGGGATCAGCCCCAGCATTTT
CDR3 protein: CAIGEGDQPQHF

D gene: TRBD1
clone size: -
J gene: TRBJ2-7
V gene: TRBV3-1/TRBV3-2
CDR3 DNA: TGTGCCAGCAGCCAAGAGGGGACAGATAACGAGCAGTACTTC
CDR3 protein: CASSQEGTDNEQYF

D gene: -
clone size: -
J gene: TRBJ1-2
V gene: TRBV5-4
CDR3 DNA: TGTGCCAGCAGCTCACACCGGACCGGGGGTAACTATGGCTACACCTTC
CDR3 protein: CASSSHRTGGNYGYTF

D gene: -
clone size: -
J gene: TRBJ1-2
V gene: TRBV28
CDR3 DNA: TGTGCCAGCAGTTCTCCCAGGGGCGGCTACACCTTC
CDR3 protein: CASSSPRGGYTF

D gene: -
clone size: -
J gene: TRBJ2-3
V gene: TRBV9
CDR3 DNA: TGTGCCAGCAGCAACCCGAGGTTAGGGCGTTCCGGTACAGATACGCAGTATTTT
CDR3 protein: CASSNPRLGRSGTDTQYF

D gene: -
clone size: -
J gene: TRBJ1-1
V gene: TRBV5-4
CDR3 DNA: TGTGCCAGCAGCCCCCCGGGCACTGAAGCTTTCTTT
CDR3 protein: CASSPPGTEAFF

D gene: -
clone size: -
J gene: TRBJ2-1
V gene: TRBV7-9
CDR3 DNA: TGTGCCAGCATCCTAGACCGGCTGGGCAATGAGCAGTTCTTC
CDR3 protein: CASILDRLGNEQFF

D gene: -
clone size: -
J gene: TRBJ1-2
V gene: TRBV5-4
CDR3 DNA: TGTGCCAGCAGCTTGGTGCGTCAGGGGAATGGCTACACCTTC
CDR3 protein: CASSLVRQGNGYTF

D gene: -
clone size: few
J gene: TRBJ1-2
V gene: TRBV12-3/TRBV12-4
CDR3 DNA: TGTGCCAGCAGTGGCGACGTGGCGGTTAGCTACACCTTC
CDR3 protein: CASSGDVAVSYTF

D gene: TRBD1
clone size: -
J gene: TRBJ2-5
V gene: TRBV10-2
CDR3 DNA: TGCGCCAGCAGTGCGGACAGGGAAGGGACCCAGTACTTC
CDR3 protein: CASSADREGTQYF

D gene: -
clone size: once
J gene: TRBJ1-5
V gene: TRBV18
CDR3 DNA: TGTGCCAGCTCACCTTTAGGTCATAGCAATCAGCCCCAGCATTTT
CDR3 protein: CASSPLGHSNQPQHF

D gene: -
clone size: -
J gene: TRBJ1-1
V gene: TRBV5-1
CDR3 DNA: TGCGCCAGCAGCTTGGTTCAGCAGAACACTGAAGCTTTCTTT
CDR3 protein: CASSLVQQNTEAFF

D gene: -
clone size: -
J gene: TRBJ1-2
V gene: TRBV11-2
CDR3 DNA: TGTGCCAGCAGCTTAGTGCTCCAGGCCTTTGACTACACCTTC
CDR3 protein: CASSLVLQAFDYTF

D gene: -
clone size: -
J gene: TRBJ2-2
V gene: TRBV11-2
CDR3 DNA: TGTGCCAGCAGACGGGCCCCCTCGTTCTTCGGCGGGGAGCTGTTTTTT
CDR3 protein: CASRRAPSFFGGELFF